This T cell receptor beta chain emerged from a study of T cells in Graves' hyperthyroidism and ophthalmopathy. The germline CDR1 and CDR2 sequences are MNHEY and SMNVEV (reference sequence). V was pared by 7 bases and J by 1 base, with 10 bases between. This CDR3 region has 14 residues. Researchers took RNA transcripts and amplified the TCR beta CDR3 regions from them. The HTBI primer set served for first-round RT-PCR of the TCR CDR3. One entry per CDR3 protein, called by TCRdb with MiXCR from the multiplex PCR reads. Among some 560,000 distinct CDR3 sequences listed, around 16% were seen once. This clonotype appeared many times.

The receptor's source is a woman aged 25 to 39 with Graves' hyperthyroidism. The V and J genes are TRBV27 and TRBJ2-2; D gene uncertain. Sequencing was done on a sample of blood. In DNA form, the CDR3 reads TGTGCCAGCAAGGGTTCCTTGAACACCGGGGAGCTGTTTTTT. This translates into CASKGSLNTGELFF.